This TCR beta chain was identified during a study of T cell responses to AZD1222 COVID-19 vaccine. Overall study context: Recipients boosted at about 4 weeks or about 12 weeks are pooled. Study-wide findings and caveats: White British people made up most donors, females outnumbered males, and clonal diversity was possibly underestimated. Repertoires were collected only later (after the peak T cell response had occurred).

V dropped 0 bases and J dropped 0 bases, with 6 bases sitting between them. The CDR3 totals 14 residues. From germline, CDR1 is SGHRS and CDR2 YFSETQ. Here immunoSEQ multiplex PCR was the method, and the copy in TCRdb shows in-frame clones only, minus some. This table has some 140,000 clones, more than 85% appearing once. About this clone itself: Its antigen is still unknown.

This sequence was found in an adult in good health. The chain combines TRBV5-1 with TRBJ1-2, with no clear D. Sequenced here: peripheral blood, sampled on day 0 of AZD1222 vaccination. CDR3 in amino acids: CASSLVGTNYGYTF. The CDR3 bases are TGCGCCAGCAGCTTGGTGGGGACTAACTATGGCTACACCTTC.